The T cell receptor (beta chain) under discussion was sequenced for a study of cytomegalovirus exposure and HLA in healthy donors. Study information: An earlier analysis identified 117 million unique TCR beta sequences in about 180 million T cells.

The CDR3 consists of 13 residues. Per germline, CDR1 KGHSH and CDR2 LQKENI. V was clipped by 4 bases and J by 13 bases; unmatched bases: 7. PCR used 60 Vbeta primers and 13 Jbeta primers. The data were produced by immunoSEQ multiplex PCR, yet TCRdb's version contains in-frame clones alone and is incomplete. The data contain around 200,000 clones, more than 65% of them singletons. The chain combines TRBV18 with TRBJ1-6; 7 bases line up with TRBD1. The sequence was obtained from a man over 45 in good health and CMV-seronegative. Material: PBMCs. For the CDR3, the DNA is TGTGCCAGCTCACAGAACAGGGGTATTCCCCTCCACTTT. Protein product: CASSQNRGIPLHF.